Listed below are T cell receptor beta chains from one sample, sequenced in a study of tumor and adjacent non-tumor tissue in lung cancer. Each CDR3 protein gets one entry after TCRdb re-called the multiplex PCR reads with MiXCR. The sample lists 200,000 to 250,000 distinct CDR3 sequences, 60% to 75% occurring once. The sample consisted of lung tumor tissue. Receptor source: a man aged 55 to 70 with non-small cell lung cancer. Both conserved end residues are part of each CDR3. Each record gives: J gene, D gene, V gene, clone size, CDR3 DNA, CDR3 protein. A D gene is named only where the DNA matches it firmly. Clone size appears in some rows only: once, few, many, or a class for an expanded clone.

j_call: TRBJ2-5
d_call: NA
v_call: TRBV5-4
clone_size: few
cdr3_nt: TGTGCCAGCACCCCGCAGGGAACCTATGTGGAGACCCAGTACTTC
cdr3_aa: CASTPQGTYVETQYF

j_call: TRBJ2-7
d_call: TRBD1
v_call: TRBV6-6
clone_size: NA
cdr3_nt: TGTACCAGCAGTTACCGTCCGGGACAGCCGCCCTACGAGCGGTACTTC
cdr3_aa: CTSSYRPGQPPYERYF

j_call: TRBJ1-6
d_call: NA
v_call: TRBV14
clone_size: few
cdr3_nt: TGTGCCAGCAGCCTGAGGACAGATTCACCCCTCCACTTT
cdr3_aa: CASSLRTDSPLHF

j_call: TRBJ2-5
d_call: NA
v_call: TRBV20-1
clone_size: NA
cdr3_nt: TGCAATGCTAGAGAGGGAGAGACCCAGTACTTC
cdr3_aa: CNAREGETQYF

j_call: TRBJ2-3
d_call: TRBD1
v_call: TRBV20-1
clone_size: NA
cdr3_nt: TGCAGTGCTAGAGACCAGGGACAGGGGGTAGATACGCAGTATTTT
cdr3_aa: CSARDQGQGVDTQYF

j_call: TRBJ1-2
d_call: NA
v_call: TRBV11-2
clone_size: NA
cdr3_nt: TGTGCTAGCAGCTTAGGATGGGGAGATTGCTACACCTTC
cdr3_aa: CASSLGWGDCYTF

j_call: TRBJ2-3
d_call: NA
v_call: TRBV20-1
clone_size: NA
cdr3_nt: TGCAGTGGCAGGGGACGCATCCTCACAGGTACGCAGTATTTT
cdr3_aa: CSGRGRILTGTQYF

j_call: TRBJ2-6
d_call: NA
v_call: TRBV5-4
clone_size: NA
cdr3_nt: TGTGCCAGCAGCTTGGATAATGCTAGGGCCAACGTCCTGACTTTC
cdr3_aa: CASSLDNARANVLTF

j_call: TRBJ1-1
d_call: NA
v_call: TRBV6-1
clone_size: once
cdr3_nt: TGTGCCAGCAGCTTTACAGGTGGTCGCACTAAAGCTTTCTTT
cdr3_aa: CASSFTGGRTKAFF

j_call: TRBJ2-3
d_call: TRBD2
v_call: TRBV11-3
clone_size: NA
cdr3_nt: TGTGCCAGCAGCCTGTTAGCGGGGGGGGGAACAGATAAGCAGTATTTT
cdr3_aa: CASSLLAGGGTDKQYF

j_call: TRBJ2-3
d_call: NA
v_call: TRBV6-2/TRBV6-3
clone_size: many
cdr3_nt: TGTGCCAGCAGTTACATACGAAGCACAGATACGCAGTATTTT
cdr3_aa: CASSYIRSTDTQYF

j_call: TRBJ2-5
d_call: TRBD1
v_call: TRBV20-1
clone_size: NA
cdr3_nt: TGCAGTGCTTACAATATCTGGACAGGGCAAGAGACCCAGTACTTC
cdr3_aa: CSAYNIWTGQETQYF

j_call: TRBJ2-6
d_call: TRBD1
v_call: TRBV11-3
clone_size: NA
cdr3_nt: TGTGCCAGCTGCTTGGTTGGACAGGCCTCTGTGGCCAACGTCCAGACTTTC
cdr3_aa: CASCLVGQASVANVQTF

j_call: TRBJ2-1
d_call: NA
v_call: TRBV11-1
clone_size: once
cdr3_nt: TGTACAAGCAGCTTAGGCCTGGGTGGATACAATGAGCAGTTCTTC
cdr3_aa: CTSSLGLGGYNEQFF

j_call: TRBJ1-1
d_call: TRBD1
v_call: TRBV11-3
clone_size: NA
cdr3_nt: TGTGCCAGCAGCTTAGGCCAGGGGGAAGGAACTGAAGTTTTCTTT
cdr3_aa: CASSLGQGEGTEVFF

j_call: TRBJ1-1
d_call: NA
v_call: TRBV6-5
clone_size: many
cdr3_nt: TGTGCCAGCAGTTTTTCACGCATTATCAGGGTGGCGAACACTGAAGCTTTCTTT
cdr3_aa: CASSFSRIIRVANTEAFF

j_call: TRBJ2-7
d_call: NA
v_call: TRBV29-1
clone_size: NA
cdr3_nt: TGCGTCGTTGAAGGCTCTGGTCACGAGCAGTACTTC
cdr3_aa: CVVEGSGHEQYF

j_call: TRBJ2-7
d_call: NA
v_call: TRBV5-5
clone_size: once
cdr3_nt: TGTGCCAACAGCCTCGGACGAGCCTACGAGCAGTACTTC
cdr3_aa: CANSLGRAYEQYF

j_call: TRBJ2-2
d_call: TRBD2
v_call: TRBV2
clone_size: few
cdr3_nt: TGTGCCAGCAGAGTCCTAGCGGGGTTTACCGGGGAGCTGTTTTTT
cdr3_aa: CASRVLAGFTGELFF

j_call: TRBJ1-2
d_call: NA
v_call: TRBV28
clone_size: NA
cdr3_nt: TGTGGCAGCAGTTTGCCCCTTGGACAGAACTATGGCTACACCTTC
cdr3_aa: CGSSLPLGQNYGYTF

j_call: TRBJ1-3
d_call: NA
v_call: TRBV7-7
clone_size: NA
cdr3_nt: TGTGCCAGCAGCCCAGGGGTTGGAAACACCATATATTTT
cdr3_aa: CASSPGVGNTIYF

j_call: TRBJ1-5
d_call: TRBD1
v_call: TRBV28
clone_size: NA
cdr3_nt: TGTGCCAGCAGAATGGGACAGGATTATCAGCCCCAGCATTTT
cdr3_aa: CASRMGQDYQPQHF

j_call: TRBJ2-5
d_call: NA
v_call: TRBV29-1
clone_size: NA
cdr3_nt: TGTAGCACTGATACAGGGCGTGAGATCCAGTACTTC
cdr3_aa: CSTDTGREIQYF

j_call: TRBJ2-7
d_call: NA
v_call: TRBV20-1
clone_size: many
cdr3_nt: TGCAGTGCTAGAGATTACGGGAGCGGGTCCTACGAGCAGTACTTC
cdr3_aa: CSARDYGSGSYEQYF

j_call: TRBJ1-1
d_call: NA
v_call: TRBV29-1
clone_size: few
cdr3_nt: TGCAGCGTTGAAACCCTTCGGGGGGCTGAAGCTTTCTTT
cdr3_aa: CSVETLRGAEAFF

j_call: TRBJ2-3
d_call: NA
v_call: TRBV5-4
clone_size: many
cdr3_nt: TGTGCCAGCAGCTTGGGGTTAACTCCCGTCACAGATACGCAGTATTTT
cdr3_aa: CASSLGLTPVTDTQYF

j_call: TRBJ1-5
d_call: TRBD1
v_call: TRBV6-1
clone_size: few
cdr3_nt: TGTGCCAGCAATATTGACAGGGGTCAGCCCCAGCATTTT
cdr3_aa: CASNIDRGQPQHF

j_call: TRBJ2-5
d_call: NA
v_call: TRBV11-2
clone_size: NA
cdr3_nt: TGTGCAAGCAGCCAACAGCGGACAGTTCAAGAGACCCAGTACTTC
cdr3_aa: CASSQQRTVQETQYF

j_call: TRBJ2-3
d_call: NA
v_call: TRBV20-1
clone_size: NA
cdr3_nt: TGCAGTGCTCCCACGGTGGGGGCCATGCACGGCACAGATACGCAGTATTTT
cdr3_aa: CSAPTVGAMHGTDTQYF

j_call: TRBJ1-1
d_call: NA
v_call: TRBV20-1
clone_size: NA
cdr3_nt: TGCAGTGCTCCAGCAGTGGGCATTGAAGCTTTCTTT
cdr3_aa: CSAPAVGIEAFF

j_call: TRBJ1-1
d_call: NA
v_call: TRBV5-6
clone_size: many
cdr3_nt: TGTGCCAGCAGCCCCTTAGAGGTACTGAACACTGAAGCTTTCTTT
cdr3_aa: CASSPLEVLNTEAFF

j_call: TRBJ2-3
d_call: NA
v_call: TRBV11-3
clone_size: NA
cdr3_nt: TGTGCCAGCGTTCGGAACCCGGATACGCAGTATTTT
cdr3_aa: CASVRNPDTQYF

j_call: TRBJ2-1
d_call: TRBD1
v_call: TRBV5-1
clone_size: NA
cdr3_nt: TGCGCCAGCAGATTGGGGGACAGGCTACTCTACAATGAGCAGTTCTTC
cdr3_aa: CASRLGDRLLYNEQFF

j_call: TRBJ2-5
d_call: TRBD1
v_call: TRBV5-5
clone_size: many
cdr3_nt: TGTGCCAGCAGCTTGGCCGGGGACAGGGGAGGAGAGACCCAGTACTTC
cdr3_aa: CASSLAGDRGGETQYF

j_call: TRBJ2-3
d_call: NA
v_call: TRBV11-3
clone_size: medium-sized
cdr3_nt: TGTGCCAGCAGTTACGGGACATCCATGGGAGATACGCAGTATTTT
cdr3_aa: CASSYGTSMGDTQYF

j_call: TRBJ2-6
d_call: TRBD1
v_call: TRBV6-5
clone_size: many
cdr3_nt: TGTGCCAGCACAGACAGGGATCGGGCCAACGTCCTGACTTTC
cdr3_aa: CASTDRDRANVLTF

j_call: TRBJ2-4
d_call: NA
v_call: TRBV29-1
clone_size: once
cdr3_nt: TGCAGTGTTGAACACACGGAGGGGGGCAGGGGGGCCAAAAACATTCAGTACTTC
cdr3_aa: CSVEHTEGGRGAKNIQYF

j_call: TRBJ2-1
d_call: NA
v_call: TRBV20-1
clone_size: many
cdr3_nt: TGCAGTGCTAGAGATAGAAATCCTGCCGCTGAGCAGTTCTTC
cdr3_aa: CSARDRNPAAEQFF

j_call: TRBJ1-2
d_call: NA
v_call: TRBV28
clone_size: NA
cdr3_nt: TGTGCCAGCAGTCTCCAGTATGAGGGCTACACCTTC
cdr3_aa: CASSLQYEGYTF

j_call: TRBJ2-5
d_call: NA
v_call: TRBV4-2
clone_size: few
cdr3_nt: TGTGCCAGCAGCCAAGACGCTATCCAAGAGGCCCAGTACTTC
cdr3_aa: CASSQDAIQEAQYF

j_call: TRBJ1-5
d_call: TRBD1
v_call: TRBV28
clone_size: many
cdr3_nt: TGTGCCAGTTCGTCTACCGGGACAGGGGGCGGACATCAGCCCCAGCATTTT
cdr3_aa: CASSSTGTGGGHQPQHF

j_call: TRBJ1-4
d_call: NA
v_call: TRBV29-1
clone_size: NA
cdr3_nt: TGCAGTGTATCGGGATTTAATGAAAAACTGTTTTTT
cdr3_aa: CSVSGFNEKLFF

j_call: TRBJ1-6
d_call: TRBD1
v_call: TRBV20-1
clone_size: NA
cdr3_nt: TGCAGTGCTCAACAGGGGGCTTCGAATAATTCACCCCTCCACTTT
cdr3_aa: CSAQQGASNNSPLHF

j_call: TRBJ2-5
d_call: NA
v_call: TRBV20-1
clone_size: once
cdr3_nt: TGCAGTGTTAGAGGAGGCCTTGTGGAACGAGGGGAGACCCAATACTTC
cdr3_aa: CSVRGGLVERGETQYF

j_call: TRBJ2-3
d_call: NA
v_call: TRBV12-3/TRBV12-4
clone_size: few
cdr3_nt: TGTGCCAGCAGTTTTTTCTTAGGGGATACGCAGTATTTT
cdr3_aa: CASSFFLGDTQYF

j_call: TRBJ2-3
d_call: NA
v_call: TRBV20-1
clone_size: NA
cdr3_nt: TGCAGTACTAGAGATCTACCGACTATCACAGATACGCAGTATTTT
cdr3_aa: CSTRDLPTITDTQYF

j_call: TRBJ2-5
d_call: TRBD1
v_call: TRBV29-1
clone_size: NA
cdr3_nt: TGCAGCGTTGCGAAGTACCTCCTAGGGACAGCCCCCCATGAGACCCAGTACTTC
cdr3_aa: CSVAKYLLGTAPHETQYF